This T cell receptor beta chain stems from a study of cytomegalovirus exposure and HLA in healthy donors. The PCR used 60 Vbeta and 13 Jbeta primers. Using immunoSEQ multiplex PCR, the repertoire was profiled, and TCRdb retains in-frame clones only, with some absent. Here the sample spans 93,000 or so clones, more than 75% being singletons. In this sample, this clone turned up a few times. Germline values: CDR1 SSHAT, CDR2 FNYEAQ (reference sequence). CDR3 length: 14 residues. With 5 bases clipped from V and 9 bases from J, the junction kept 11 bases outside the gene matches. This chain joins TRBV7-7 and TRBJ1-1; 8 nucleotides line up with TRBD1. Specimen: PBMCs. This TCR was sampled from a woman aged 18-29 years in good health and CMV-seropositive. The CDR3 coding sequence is TGTGCCAGCAGCCCCGGACAGGGCTATAACAAAGCTTTCTTT. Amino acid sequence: CASSPGQGYNKAFF.